This TCR beta chain originates from a study of blood T cell repertoires in COVID-19. Using immunoSEQ multiplex PCR, the repertoire was profiled, and TCRdb retains in-frame clones only, with some absent. The table includes about 64,000 clones, around 90% detected once. Enrolment of Seattle patients took place during active infection, and they were followed longitudinally. Germline CDR1 LGHDT, CDR2 YNNKEL (reference sequence). The CDR3 totals 14 residues. The V end was cut by 0 bases, the J end by 5 bases, with 10 bases between. The sample taken for sequencing was peripheral blood. This sequence was found in a woman aged 55-69 years with COVID-19, enrolled during active disease. The chain couples TRBV3-1 (or the pseudogene TRBV3-2) to TRBJ1-2, with D perhaps matching TRBD1 (5 bases). CDR3 sequence (DNA): TGTGCCAGCAGCCAAGATGGGGGGGAATATGGCTACACCTTC. This gives the protein CASSQDGGEYGYTF.